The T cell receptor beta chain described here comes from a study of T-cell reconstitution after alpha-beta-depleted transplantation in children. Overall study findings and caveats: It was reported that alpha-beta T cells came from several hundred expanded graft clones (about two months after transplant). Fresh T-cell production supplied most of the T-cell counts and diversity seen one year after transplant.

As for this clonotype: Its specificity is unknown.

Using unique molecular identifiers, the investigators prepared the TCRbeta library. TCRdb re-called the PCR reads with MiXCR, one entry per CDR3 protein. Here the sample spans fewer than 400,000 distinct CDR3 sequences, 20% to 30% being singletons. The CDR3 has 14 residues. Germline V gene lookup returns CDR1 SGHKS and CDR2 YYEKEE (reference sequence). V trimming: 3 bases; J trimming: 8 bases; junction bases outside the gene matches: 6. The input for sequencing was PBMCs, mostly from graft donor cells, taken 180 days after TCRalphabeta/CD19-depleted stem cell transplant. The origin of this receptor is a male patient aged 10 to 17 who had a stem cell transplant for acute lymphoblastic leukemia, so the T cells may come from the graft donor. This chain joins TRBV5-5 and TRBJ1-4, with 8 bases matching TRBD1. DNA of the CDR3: TGTGCCAGCAGCTCAGGGGGCTTTAGGGAAAAACTGTTTTTT. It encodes CASSSGGFREKLFF.